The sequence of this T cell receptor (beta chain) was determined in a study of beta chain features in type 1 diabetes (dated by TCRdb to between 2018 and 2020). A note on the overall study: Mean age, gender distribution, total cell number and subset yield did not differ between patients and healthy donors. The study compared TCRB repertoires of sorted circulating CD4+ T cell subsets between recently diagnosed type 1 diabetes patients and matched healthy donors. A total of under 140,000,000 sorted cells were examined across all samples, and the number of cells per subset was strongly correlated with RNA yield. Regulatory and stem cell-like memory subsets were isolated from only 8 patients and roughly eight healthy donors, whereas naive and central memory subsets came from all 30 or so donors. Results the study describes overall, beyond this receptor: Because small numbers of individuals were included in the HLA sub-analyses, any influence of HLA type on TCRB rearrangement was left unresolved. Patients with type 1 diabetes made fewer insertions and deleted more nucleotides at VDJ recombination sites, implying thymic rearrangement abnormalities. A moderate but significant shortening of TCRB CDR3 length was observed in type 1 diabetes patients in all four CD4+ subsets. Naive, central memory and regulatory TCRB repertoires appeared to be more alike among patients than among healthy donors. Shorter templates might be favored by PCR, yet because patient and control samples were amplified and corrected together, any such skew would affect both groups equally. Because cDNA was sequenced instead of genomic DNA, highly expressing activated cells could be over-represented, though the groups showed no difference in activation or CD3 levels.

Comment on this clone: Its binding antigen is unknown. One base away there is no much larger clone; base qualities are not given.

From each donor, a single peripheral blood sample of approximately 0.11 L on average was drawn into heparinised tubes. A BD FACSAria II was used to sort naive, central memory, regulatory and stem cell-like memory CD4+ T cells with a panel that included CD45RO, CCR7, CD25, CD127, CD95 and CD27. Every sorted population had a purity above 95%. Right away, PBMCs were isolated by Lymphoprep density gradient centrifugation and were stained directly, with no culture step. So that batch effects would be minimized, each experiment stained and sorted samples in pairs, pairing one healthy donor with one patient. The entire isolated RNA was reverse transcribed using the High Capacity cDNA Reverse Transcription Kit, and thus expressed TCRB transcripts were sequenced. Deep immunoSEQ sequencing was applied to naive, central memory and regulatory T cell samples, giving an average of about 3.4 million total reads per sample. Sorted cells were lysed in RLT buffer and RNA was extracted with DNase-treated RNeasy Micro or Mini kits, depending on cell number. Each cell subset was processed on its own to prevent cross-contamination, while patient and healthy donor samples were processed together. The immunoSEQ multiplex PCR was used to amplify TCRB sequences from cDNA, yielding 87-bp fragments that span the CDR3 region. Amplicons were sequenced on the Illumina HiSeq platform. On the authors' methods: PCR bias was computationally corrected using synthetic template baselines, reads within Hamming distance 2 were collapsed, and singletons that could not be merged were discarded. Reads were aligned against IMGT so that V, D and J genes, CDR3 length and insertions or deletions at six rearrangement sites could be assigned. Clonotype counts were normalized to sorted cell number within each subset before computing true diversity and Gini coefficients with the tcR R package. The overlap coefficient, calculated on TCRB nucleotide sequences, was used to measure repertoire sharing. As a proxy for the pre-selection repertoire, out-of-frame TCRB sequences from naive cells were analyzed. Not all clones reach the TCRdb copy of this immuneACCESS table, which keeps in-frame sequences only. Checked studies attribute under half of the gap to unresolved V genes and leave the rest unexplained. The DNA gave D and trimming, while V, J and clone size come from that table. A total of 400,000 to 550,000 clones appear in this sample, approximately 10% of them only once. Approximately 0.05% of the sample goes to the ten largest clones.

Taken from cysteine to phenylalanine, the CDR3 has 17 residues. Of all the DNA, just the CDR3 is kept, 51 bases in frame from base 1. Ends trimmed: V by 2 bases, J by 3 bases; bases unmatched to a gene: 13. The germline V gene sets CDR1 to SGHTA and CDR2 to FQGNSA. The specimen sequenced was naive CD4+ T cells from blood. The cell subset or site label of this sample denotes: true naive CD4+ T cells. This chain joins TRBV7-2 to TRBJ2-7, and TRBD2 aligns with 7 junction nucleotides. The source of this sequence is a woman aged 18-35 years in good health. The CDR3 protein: CASSLMVTGERGYEQYF. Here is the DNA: TGTGCCAGCAGCTTAATGGTCACGGGAGAGCGGGGCTACGAGCAGTACTTC. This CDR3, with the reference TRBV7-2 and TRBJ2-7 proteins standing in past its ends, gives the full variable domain GAGVSQSPSNKVTEKGKDVELRCDPISGHTALYWYRQSLGQGLEFLIYFQGNSAPDKSGLPSDRFSAERTGGSVSTLTIQRTQQEDSAVYLCASSLMVTGERGYEQYFGPGTRLTVT.